These 32 T cell receptor beta chains originate from one sample sequenced in a study of early T cells in non-severe SARS-CoV-2 infection (dated by TCRdb to about 2021). The library came from 5' RACE. The instrument given in TCRdb is NextSeq 500. TCRdb reprocessing: public reads trimmed at Q25 with fastp, clones called with MiXCR, in-frame beta chains kept. Rows matching on CDR3 protein sequence are summarized as one entry with the most common DNA and genes. This sample lists more than 50,000 distinct CDR3 sequences; roughly 13% were detected once. Around 1.4% of the sample lies in the top ten. The sample here was whole blood, taken at baseline. The source of these receptors is an adult who was a healthcare worker with PCR-confirmed SARS-CoV-2 infection or an uninfected control (not recorded which).

The V call is TRBV7-2, the J call TRBJ2-1, with 10 bases fitting TRBD2. The V and J ends lost 2 bases and 4 bases, in that order; junction bases with no gene match: 2. The germline V gene has CDR1 SGHTA and CDR2 FQGNSA. CDR3 size: 15 residues. The CDR3 DNA follows: TGTGCCAGCAGCTTATCTAGCGGGGGTTACAATGAGCAGTTCTTC. Amino acid sequence: CASSLSSGGYNEQFF.

V gene TRBV6-2 or TRBV6-3 combines with J gene TRBJ1-2, with 9 positions matching TRBD1. The germline V gene encodes CDR1 MNHEY and CDR2 SVGEGT. The length of the CDR3 is 14 residues. Trimming cost V 5 bases and J 5 bases; bases outside gene matches: 6. The CDR3, as DNA: TGTGCCAGCAGTCTGGGACAGGGCTTGTATGGCTACACCTTC. Encoded protein: CASSLGQGLYGYTF.

The rearrangement links TRBV4-3 to TRBJ2-1; TRBD2 matches 12 bases. This CDR3 comprises 18 residues. Germline CDR1 LGHNA, CDR2 YSLEER. V shed 0 bases and J 7 bases; nucleotides not matched to a gene: 10. CDR3 sequence: CASSQESLAGGPVNEQFF. Here the CDR3 DNA reads TGCGCCAGCAGCCAAGAATCTCTAGCGGGAGGGCCTGTGAATGAGCAGTTCTTC.

The genes are TRBV28 and TRBJ1-1; 7 nucleotides line up with TRBD1. There are 15 residues in the CDR3. Germline V lookup: CDR1 MDHEN, CDR2 SYDVKM. V lost 3 bases to trimming and J lost 7 bases; unmatched junction nucleotides: 11. The CDR3 sequence is CASSFLPGQAHEAFF. In DNA, the CDR3 is TGTGCCAGCAGTTTTCTCCCCGGACAGGCTCATGAAGCTTTCTTT.

This clonotype was counted only a few times. CDR3 loop: CSATRGQGAGQPQHF. The CDR3 region has the DNA TGCAGTGCTACAAGGGGACAGGGGGCAGGGCAGCCCCAGCATTTT. The rearrangement links TRBV20-1 to TRBJ1-5, with 12 bases that match TRBD1. The CDR3 consists of 15 residues. Germline CDR1 is DFQATT and CDR2 is SNEGSKA (reference sequence). The V gene end was trimmed by 4 bases and the J gene end by 7 bases; junction bases not matched to a gene: 8.

The chain is built from TRBV7-8 and TRBJ2-3; TRBD2 aligns across 8 bases. With V trimmed by 4 bases and J by 4 bases, 10 bases remained unmatched. CDR1 and CDR2 from the germline V gene are SGHVS and FQNEAQ. The CDR3 has 16 residues. In DNA form, the CDR3 reads TGTGCCAGCAGCTCCAAGAGCGGGAGACGGGCAGATACGCAGTATTTT. Its protein product is CASSSKSGRRADTQYF.

V usage is TRBV24-1 and J usage is TRBJ2-3; maybe TRBD2 (5 bases). V was pared by 9 bases and J by 4 bases, with 19 bases between. CDR3 length equals 15 residues. Looked up from germline, CDR1 is KGHDR and CDR2 is SFDVKD. CDR3 sequence reads: CATQTSGPGPDTQYF. As DNA, the CDR3 is TGTGCCACCCAGACCAGCGGCCCCGGGCCAGATACGCAGTATTTT.

This rearrangement joins TRBV11-3 to TRBJ2-3; TRBD1 might be the D (5 bases). This CDR3 is built from 15 residues. V lost 1 base, J lost 0 bases, and 8 bases lay in between. CDR1 is SGHNT and CDR2 is YENEEA in the germline V gene. The CDR3 bases are TGTGCCAGCAGCTTAGGGACATTTAGCACAGATACGCAGTATTTT. This sequence encodes CASSLGTFSTDTQYF.

This clonotype was observed a few times. V is TRBV7-2 and J is TRBJ2-5; D is possibly TRBD2 (6 bases). Looked up from germline, CDR1 is SGHTA and CDR2 is FQGNSA. V lost 4 bases and J lost 1, with 13 bases in between. CDR3 length equals 15 residues. This CDR3 reads CASSYILAPQETQYF. The CDR3 DNA reads as TGTGCCAGCAGCTACATACTAGCACCCCAAGAGACCCAGTACTTC.

The sample holds many counts of this clonotype. The chain carries TRBV20-1 and TRBJ1-1; 8 bases map to TRBD1. V dropped 1 base and J dropped 0; count of bases not matched to a gene: 4. The CDR3 sequence is 15 residues long. Germline V gene data show CDR1 as DFQATT and CDR2 as SNEGSKA (reference sequence). The CDR3 nucleotides are TGCAGTGCTAGAGCCGAGACAGGGGTGAACACTGAAGCTTTCTTT. Translated, it gives CSARAETGVNTEAFF.

This clonotype was seen a handful of times. The rearrangement links TRBV6-1 to TRBJ1-2; D unclear. The V and J ends lost 0 bases and 10 bases respectively, with 3 bases between them. This CDR3 is 10 amino acids long. From germline, CDR1 is MNHNS and CDR2 SASEGT. This chain's CDR3 is CASSEADYTF. DNA of the CDR3: TGTGCCAGCAGTGAAGCCGACTACACCTTC.

This clonotype is classed as medium-sized. This chain links TRBV6-2 or TRBV6-3 with TRBJ2-1, with 7 bases fitting TRBD1. After removal of 2 bases from V and 8 bases from J, the junction contained 9 bases not matched to a gene. The CDR3 is 15 residues long. The germline V gene encodes CDR1 MNHEY and CDR2 SVGEGT. The CDR3, as DNA: TGTGCCAGCAGTTACCCCCCCGACAGGGTCGATGAGCAGTTCTTC. Residues: CASSYPPDRVDEQFF.

The gene calls are TRBV27 and TRBJ2-1; D uncertain. CDR3 size: 16 residues. Germline loops: CDR1 MNHEY, CDR2 SMNVEV (reference sequence). The germline V and J ends were trimmed by 5 bases and 2 bases, with 16 bases remaining between them. CDR3 sequence: CASSPRGAITYNEQFF. CDR3 DNA sequence: TGTGCCAGCAGTCCCCGCGGCGCTATCACCTACAATGAGCAGTTCTTC.

This clonotype was seen at least ten times. The rearrangement uses TRBV28 and TRBJ2-5; D is undetermined. The ends were cut back, 4 bases at V and 5 bases at J, with 14 bases in the middle. The CDR3 is 14 residues long. Germline CDR1 is MDHEN and CDR2 is SYDVKM. CDR3 protein: CASSWGQDWETQYF. CDR3 bases: TGTGCCAGCAGTTGGGGTCAGGATTGGGAGACCCAGTACTTC.

The J gene is TRBJ2-5, the V gene TRBV15, with D unresolved. Germline lookup yields CDR1 LNHNV and CDR2 YYDKDF (reference sequence). Trimming left V 1 base short and J 5 bases short, with 11 bases between. CDR3 length: 14 residues. The CDR3 DNA reads TGTGCCACCAGCAGAGCCGGAGTTGGGGAGACCCAGTACTTC. It is translated as CATSRAGVGETQYF.

Remarks on this clonotype: A read error may produce the germline difference seen at one junction end. The V gene is TRBV30, the J gene TRBJ2-2, with D possibly matching TRBD2 (6 bases). Per the germline V gene, CDR1 is GTSNPN and CDR2 is SVGIG (reference sequence). The CDR3 is made up of 17 amino acids. DNA of the CDR3: TGTGCCTGGAAACGGCGACCTAGCCGGCGGTTATCCGGGGGGCTGTTTTTT. Its translation: CAWKRRPSRRLSGGLFF.

This clonotype was counted between two and nine times. The gene calls are TRBV15 and TRBJ2-1, with 8 bases matching TRBD1. The germline CDR1 and CDR2 sequences are LNHNV and YYDKDF (reference sequence). The V and J ends lost 3 bases and 6 bases, in that order; junction bases with no gene match: 10. The length of the CDR3 is 16 residues. The CDR3 DNA sequence: TGTGCCACCAGCAGTACCCTAGGACAGGGTGTCAATGAGCAGTTCTTC. The encoded protein is CATSSTLGQGVNEQFF.

V is TRBV30 and J is TRBJ2-2, with D possibly matching TRBD2 (6 bases). This CDR3 contains 15 residues. V was shortened by 2 bases and J by 1 base, with 11 bases between the two germline ends. CDR1 GTSNPN and CDR2 SVGIG come from the germline V gene (reference sequence). CDR3 nucleotide sequence: TGTGCCTGGAGTCGGCTAGCGAGGAACACCGGGGAGCTGTTTTTT. This gives the protein CAWSRLARNTGELFF.

In its sample, this clonotype was seen many times. V usage is TRBV14 and J usage is TRBJ1-2, with 7 bases lining up with TRBD1. The CDR3 has 12 residues. Germline CDR1 reads SGHDN; CDR2 reads FVKESK. J gave up 8 bases and V 8 bases, and 8 bases lay outside the gene matches. The CDR3 bases are TGTGCCAGCGGATCCAGGGGGAGCGGCTACACCTTC. As protein: CASGSRGSGYTF.

The rearrangement joins TRBV6-1 to TRBJ2-3; 10 bases match TRBD2. The junction had 18 bases not matched to a gene; V was cut back by 7 bases and J by 5 bases. This CDR3 contains 18 residues. Germline lookup yields CDR1 MNHNS and CDR2 SASEGT. The CDR3 region is CASTLLAGPGFALDTQYF. For the CDR3, the DNA is TGTGCCAGCACCCTACTAGCGGGGCCGGGATTCGCTCTAGATACGCAGTATTTT.

This sequence joins TRBV6-5 and TRBJ1-6; 9 positions agree with TRBD1. Germline lookup yields CDR1 MNHEY and CDR2 SVGAGI. CDR3 length equals 14 residues. Trimming at V came to 6 bases and at J to 10 bases, leaving 7 bases not matched to a gene. The CDR3 sequence: CASSPGTGNSPLHF. The CDR3 bases are TGTGCCAGCAGCCCAGGGACAGGGAACTCACCCCTCCACTTT.

The rearrangement links TRBV6-2 or TRBV6-3 to TRBJ2-7; TRBD2 matches at 10 bases. This CDR3 comprises 11 residues. Losses at the gene ends were 6 bases for V and 12 bases for J; bases not matched to a gene: 5. From germline, CDR1 is MNHEY and CDR2 SVGEGT. DNA for the CDR3: TGTGCCAGCAGACTAGCGGGAATGCGGTACTTC. Its protein product is CASRLAGMRYF.

This clonotype was recorded many times. J is TRBJ2-1 and V is TRBV5-1, with TRBD1 matching over 8 bases. V was pared by 6 bases and J by 3 bases, with 5 bases of the junction left unmatched. The V gene's germline CDR1 is SGHRS and CDR2 YFSETQ. CDR3 size: 14 residues. The CDR3: CASTADRVYNEQFF. The CDR3 nucleotides are TGCGCCAGCACCGCGGACAGGGTCTACAATGAGCAGTTCTTC.

This clonotype was detected only a few times. The J gene is TRBJ2-7, the V gene TRBV11-3, with D maybe TRBD2 (6 bases). V was trimmed by 5 bases and J by 4 bases, leaving 15 bases between them. The CDR3 runs 14 residues. Germline CDR1 SGHNT, CDR2 YENEEA. The CDR3 nucleotides are TGTGCCAGCAGCCCCGGGACGGGGGATTACGAGCAGTACTTC. Translation gives CASSPGTGDYEQYF.

The CDR3 DNA reads as TGTGCCAGCAGTTTATTAACGGGGGGCAATCAGCCCCAGCATTTT. Its protein is CASSLLTGGNQPQHF. The chain uses TRBV28 and TRBJ1-5, with a possible D match to TRBD1 (5 bases). The V end was cut by 1 base, the J end by 2 bases, with 9 bases between. Germline V CDR1 and CDR2: MDHEN, SYDVKM. The CDR3 runs to 15 residues.

This clonotype was found a few times. CDR3: CSAGLTRGTDTQYF. The CDR3 nucleotides read TGCAGTGCTGGCCTTACTAGAGGTACAGATACGCAGTATTTT. The chain couples TRBV20-1 to TRBJ2-3; D might be TRBD2 (5 bases). This CDR3 spans 14 amino acids. CDR1 and CDR2 (germline): DFQATT, SNEGSKA (reference sequence). The V end lost 5 bases, the J end lost 3 bases, and 15 bases lay between the germline ends.

This clonotype was recorded at least ten times. The chain couples TRBV28 to TRBJ1-2, with a weak D call TRBD1 (6 bases). Per the germline V gene, CDR1 is MDHEN and CDR2 is SYDVKM. Trimming removed 5 bases at V and 3 bases at J, with 16 bases between. The CDR3 runs 15 residues. The CDR3 reads CASSPLQGGHYGYTF. CDR3 in DNA: TGTGCCAGCAGTCCTCTGCAAGGGGGGCACTATGGCTACACCTTC.

The sample holds a few counts of this clonotype. The chain has TRBV20-1 and TRBJ2-7; unclear D gene. This CDR3 comprises 14 residues. CDR1 and CDR2 from the germline V gene are DFQATT and SNEGSKA (reference sequence). The V and J ends lost 0 bases and 0 bases respectively, with 9 bases between them. Here the CDR3 reads CSARDSQSSYEQYF. CDR3 DNA sequence: TGCAGTGCTAGAGATAGCCAGAGCTCCTACGAGCAGTACTTC.

This clonotype was seen repeatedly, ten times or more. The chain has TRBV7-6 and TRBJ2-2; tentatively, D is TRBD1 (5 bases). The CDR3 sequence is 16 residues long. Germline CDR1 and CDR2: SGHVS and FNYEAQ. Trimming cost V 1 base and J 7 bases, with 16 bases left between them. The CDR3 nucleotides read TGTGCCAGCAGCTTAGGGTCGGCAGGGTATAACGGGGAGCTGTTTTTT. This encodes CASSLGSAGYNGELFF.

The chain uses TRBV30 and TRBJ1-2, with D possibly TRBD1 on 6 matching bases. Trimming removed 1 base at V and 4 bases at J, with 13 bases between. Germline V gene lookup returns CDR1 GTSNPN and CDR2 SVGIG (reference sequence). This CDR3 comprises 14 residues. CDR3 region: CAWSDGVTGYGYTF. DNA for the CDR3: TGTGCCTGGAGTGACGGGGTGACAGGCTATGGCTACACCTTC.

This clonotype was recorded at least ten times. The chain uses TRBV6-5 and TRBJ1-6; possible D gene TRBD1, 5 bases. This CDR3 has 15 residues. V gave up 6 bases and J gave up 2 bases, with 11 bases separating them. CDR1 and CDR2 (germline): MNHEY, SVGAGI. The CDR3 here is CASSLGAAYNSPLHF. The CDR3 nucleotides are TGTGCCAGCAGCCTCGGGGCAGCCTATAATTCACCCCTCCACTTT.

V usage is TRBV12-5 and J usage is TRBJ2-5; maybe TRBD1 (5 bases). The CDR3 spans 14 residues. The V gene's germline CDR1 is LGHNT and CDR2 FRNRAP. Trimming took 7 bases from V and 3 from J, leaving 15 bases between them. CDR3 nucleotide sequence: TGTGCTAGTGACCAGGGAACCAAGGAAGAGACCCAGTACTTC. Residues: CASDQGTKEETQYF. The entire variable domain, with the rest obtained from reference TRBV12-5 and TRBJ2-5, is as follows: DARVTQTPRHKVTEMGQEVTMRCQPILGHNTVFWYRQTMMQGLELLAYFRNRAPLDDSGMPKDRFSAEMPDATLATLKIQPSEPRDSAVYFCASDQGTKEETQYFGPGTRLLVL.